The text below deals with one T cell receptor beta chain. This sample includes further DNA sequences coding for the same CDR3. The J segment lost 3 bases and the V segment lost 5 bases, leaving 0 bases of the junction unmatched. Germline V gene lookup returns CDR1 MNHEY and CDR2 SVGEGT. CDR3 length equals 12 residues. This specimen belongs to a study of blood T cell repertoires in COVID-19. Study details: The United States, Italy and Spain provided the acute and convalescent COVID-19 samples. Sample material is recorded as cDNA or gDNA derived from T cells, B-cell-depleted T cells, or PBMCs.

Per the study methods: Reference gene primer amplification gave nucleated cell count estimates. The assay was immunoSEQ multiplex PCR, and TCRdb's table has in-frame clones only and misses some. V and J calls and clone size are as listed in that table; D and trimming were resolved from the DNA. The table shows roughly 290,000 clones, with around 81% occurring only once. Patients from Seattle were sampled longitudinally, starting during active infection. This clonotype originated in a person aged 70 to 79 with COVID-19, enrolled during active disease. The specimen was peripheral blood. The J gene is TRBJ2-7, the V gene TRBV6-2 or TRBV6-3; TRBD1 matches 8 bases. CDR3 in amino acids: CASSDRGYEQYF. Written as DNA, the CDR3 is TGTGCCAGCAGTGACAGGGGCTACGAGCAGTACTTC.